This entry lists 21 T cell receptor beta chains sequenced from one sample in a study of tumor-infiltrating lymphocytes in primary liver carcinoma. cDNA specific to TCR beta was made from 500 ng of total RNA, with a constant-region primer employed for priming. Construction of TCR beta libraries relied on three successive nested multiplex PCR rounds employing slightly modified ARM-PCR. Investigators reported that the first two PCR rounds, at approximately 11 cycles each, used TRBV1-TRBV30 forward primers with a C-beta reverse primer. TCRdb re-derived calls from the multiplex PCR reads in MiXCR, one entry per CDR3 protein. The sample has around 100,000 distinct CDR3 sequences, approximately 68% seen once. Joint extraction of RNA and DNA used roughly 18-34 mg of bulk tissue that was unsorted. The sequenced sample was liver tumor tissue from sampling region 5. Subset in this sample: tumor region T5, tumor centre. Receptors were obtained from a woman aged 55 to 70 with primary liver carcinoma and hepatitis B virus infection.

There are many counts of this clonotype. The chain uses TRBV7-9 and TRBJ2-3; D is possibly TRBD1 (5 bases). Deletions cut 1 base from V and 5 bases from J, with 10 bases between. Germline V CDR1 and CDR2: SEHNR, FQNEAQ (reference sequence). The CDR3 totals 14 residues. CDR3 in amino acids: CASSLDQGKDTQYF. The CDR3 nucleotides read TGTGCCAGCAGCTTAGACCAGGGAAAAGATACGCAGTATTTT.

With respect to this clonotype: The junction and the germline gene differ at one end; a read error may be behind it. The chain couples TRBV11-2 to TRBJ1-6; D may be TRBD1 (6 bases). The CDR3 is 15 amino acids. The V gene's germline CDR1 is SGHAT and CDR2 FQNNGV. CDR3 coding DNA: TGTACCAGCAACAATAAGAGGAGGGACCAGGGGCCCCTCCACTTT. Translated, it gives CTSNNKRRDQGPLHF. The whole variable domain, remainder taken from reference TRBV11-2 and TRBJ1-6, is EAGVAQSPRYKIIEKRQSVAFWCNPISGHATLYWYQQILGQGPKLLIQFQNNGVVDDSQLPKDRFSAERLKGVDSTLKIQPAKLEDSAVYLCTSNNKRRDQGPLHFGNGTRLTVT.

As concerns this clonotype: Without the conserved terminal phenylalanine or tryptophan, this CDR3 likely stems from a read error. The genes are TRBV28 and TRBJ1-1; TRBD1 is a possible D gene (5 bases). This CDR3 has 13 amino acids. The germline gives CDR1 MDHEN, CDR2 SYDVKM. V was clipped by 5 bases and J by 4 bases, with 11 bases between them. CDR3 region: CASSRGGVTEAFS. For the CDR3, the DNA is TGTGCCAGCAGTCGGGGAGGGGTCACTGAAGCTTTCTCT.

This clonotype was seen ten or more times. The CDR3 sequence is CAITESSYNEQFF. CDR3 sequence (DNA): TGTGCCATCACGGAAAGCTCCTACAATGAGCAGTTCTTC. The chain employs TRBV10-3 and TRBJ2-1; D gene unclear. V dropped 7 bases and J dropped 0 bases, with 7 bases sitting between them. Germline V lookup: CDR1 ENHRY, CDR2 SYGVKD. CDR3 size: 13 residues.

A word on this clonotype: One junction end does not reproduce the germline sequence, and a read error may be involved. CDR3 sequence reads: CASSGPGYYGHTF. The DNA of the CDR3 is TGTGCCAGCAGCGGGCCGGGGTACTATGGCCACACCTTC. The V gene is TRBV6-1, the J gene TRBJ1-2, with unresolved D. In germline, CDR1 is MNHNS, CDR2 SASEGT. The CDR3 length is 13 residues.

Only a few counts were recorded for this clonotype. The gene calls are TRBV7-9 and TRBJ2-2, with 12 bases fitting TRBD2. V lost 6 bases and J lost 5; bases outside the gene matches: 4. This CDR3 contains 15 residues. Germline V gene sequence: CDR1 SEHNR, CDR2 FQNEAQ (reference sequence). CDR3 protein: CASRRLAGGTGELFF. The CDR3 DNA reads TGTGCCAGCAGAAGGCTAGCGGGAGGGACCGGGGAGCTGTTTTTT. The entire variable domain, with the rest obtained from reference TRBV7-9 and TRBJ2-2, is as follows: DTGVSQNPRHKITKRGQNVTFRCDPISEHNRLYWYRQTLGQGPEFLTYFQNEAQLEKSRLLSDRFSAERPKGSFSTLEIQRTEQGDSAMYLCASRRLAGGTGELFFGEGSRLTVL.

Points on this clonotype: A clone one base away is much larger, so this may be a read error. Because the CDR3 is missing its conserved closing phenylalanine or tryptophan, this is likely a read error. This chain joins TRBV28 and TRBJ1-1; TRBD1 matches at 7 bases. J was trimmed by 9 bases and V by 1 base; bases with no gene match: 2. Germline V gene data show CDR1 as MDHEN and CDR2 as SYDVKM. The CDR3 has 12 amino acids. The CDR3 sequence is CASSLSTGKAFI. The CDR3 DNA reads as TGTGCCAGCAGTTTATCGACAGGGAAAGCTTTCATT.

V usage is TRBV5-4 and J usage is TRBJ2-7, with a possible D match to TRBD2 (5 bases). Looked up from germline, CDR1 is SGHNT and CDR2 is YYREEE (reference sequence). Trimming took off 4 bases at V and 6 bases at J, with 26 bases between the two ends. The CDR3 runs 17 residues. The CDR3 DNA is TGTGCCAGCAGCCGTCCCACGGCCGAGGGTATCTTATTCGAGCAGTACTTC. Translation gives CASSRPTAEGILFEQYF.

The chain links TRBV11-2 to TRBJ2-1; D is undetermined. The germline V gene has CDR1 SGHAT and CDR2 FQNNGV. The V end was cut by 1 base, the J end by 8 bases, with 12 bases between. The CDR3 loop spans 14 amino acids. This CDR3 reads CASSLGASNDEQFF. The CDR3 nucleotides read TGTGCCAGCAGCTTAGGCGCGAGTAACGATGAGCAGTTCTTC.

The CDR3 DNA reads TGTGCCAGCAGTTTTGGGGACAGGCCCTACACCTTC. Encoded protein: CASSFGDRPYTF. The chain is built from TRBV28 and TRBJ1-2, with 8 bases that match TRBD1. The CDR3 runs to 12 residues. J lost 10 bases, V lost 3 bases, and 4 bases had no gene match. Looked up from germline, CDR1 is MDHEN and CDR2 is SYDVKM.

As for this clonotype: The CDR3 does not end in the conserved phenylalanine or tryptophan, so this is likely a read error. It is unclear where the CDR3 begins or ends on the DNA, so no DNA is shown, and the CDR3 is as TCRdb lists it. The genes are TRBV6-1 and TRBJ2-7. The CDR3 spans 15 residues, counting both ends. Per the germline V gene, CDR1 is MNHNS and CDR2 is SASEGT. This CDR3 reads CASGEASGSSYEQYL.

This chain uses TRBV11-2 with TRBJ2-1; D is ambiguous. V was cut by 6 bases and J by 9 bases, with 12 bases left in between. This CDR3 is built from 12 residues. The germline V gene encodes CDR1 SGHAT and CDR2 FQNNGV. CDR3 loop: CASSSWVGEQFF. The CDR3 nucleotides are TGTGCCAGCAGTTCATGGGTGGGTGAGCAGTTCTTC. The full variable domain, with the rest looked up from reference TRBV11-2 and TRBJ2-1, is EAGVAQSPRYKIIEKRQSVAFWCNPISGHATLYWYQQILGQGPKLLIQFQNNGVVDDSQLPKDRFSAERLKGVDSTLKIQPAKLEDSAVYLCASSSWVGEQFFGPGTRLTVL.

This clonotype rates as medium-sized (0.01 to 0.1%). J is TRBJ2-3 and V is TRBV11-3; D is ambiguous. Germline values: CDR1 SGHNT, CDR2 YENEEA. Between the trimmed V and J ends, which lost 5 bases and 0 bases, there was a span of 9 bases. This CDR3 region has 14 residues. CDR3 nucleotides: TGTGCCAGCAGCCCAGGTGGTAGCACAGATACGCAGTATTTT. It codes for CASSPGGSTDTQYF.

As concerns this clonotype: Sequence at one end of the junction differs from germline and may be a read error. The CDR3 region is CARSLGLRSGSNVREQYF. The CDR3 DNA reads as TGCGCCAGAAGCTTGGGTCTGCGGAGCGGGAGTAACGTAAGGGAGCAGTACTTC. The chain combines TRBV5-1 with TRBJ2-7, with 8 bases that match TRBD2. This CDR3 spans 18 amino acids. Germline CDR1 reads SGHRS; CDR2 reads YFSETQ.

In the case of this clonotype: Its ends do not fully match the called genes, so a read error is possible. V gene TRBV12-3 or TRBV12-4 combines with J gene TRBJ2-1; 10 bases map to TRBD2. There are 15 residues in the CDR3. The CDR3 spells CASSLGAGGYNGQFF. The CDR3 DNA is TGTGCCAGTAGTTTGGGAGCGGGAGGGTACAATGGGCAGTTCTTC.

About this clonotype: Given a much more abundant clone one base away, this may be a read error. This chain links TRBV5-1 with TRBJ2-2, with 7 bases aligning to TRBD1. Germline V gene data show CDR1 as SGHRS and CDR2 as YFSETQ. This CDR3 contains 16 residues. CDR3 sequence (DNA): TGCGCCAGCAGCGCCCCGGGACAGTCGAACGCCGGGGAGCTGTTTTTT. This translates into CASSAPGQSNAGELFF.

With regard to this clonotype: The junction does not match germline at one end; this may be a read error. CDR3 protein: CASNFLGQGAAEAFF. CDR3 sequence (DNA): TGTGCCAGCAATTTTTTAGGACAGGGGGCTGCCGAAGCCTTCTTT. The rearrangement uses TRBV6-1 and TRBJ1-1, with 11 nucleotides matching TRBD1. This CDR3 has 15 amino acids. Germline CDR1 reads MNHNS; CDR2 reads SASEGT.

To note about this clonotype: An end of the junction differs from the germline gene, which may be a read error. This chain links TRBV28 with TRBJ2-5; 10 bases are a match to TRBD1. The CDR3 contains 14 residues. Germline assignment: CDR1 MDHEN and CDR2 SYDVKM. Here the CDR3 reads CVSSPRQGAGTQYF. The DNA for the CDR3 is TGTGTCAGCAGTCCACGACAGGGGGCCGGGACCCAGTACTTC.

This clonotype was counted once. Lacking the conserved final phenylalanine or tryptophan, this CDR3 likely reflects a read error. This chain links TRBV28 with TRBJ2-4; TRBD2 matches at 14 bases. CDR3 length equals 18 residues. Germline CDR1 reads MDHEN; CDR2 reads SYDVKM. Losses at the gene ends were 6 bases for V and 3 bases for J; bases not matched to a gene: 10. CDR3 bases: TGTGCCAGCAGCCCAGGACTAGCGGGAGGATTTGGCAAAAACATTCAGTACTCC. As protein: CASSPGLAGGFGKNIQYS.

This sequence joins TRBV28 and TRBJ2-7; 10 positions agree with TRBD2. The CDR3 has 17 residues. The V and J ends lost 5 bases and 3 bases, in that order; junction bases with no gene match: 13. The germline V gene encodes CDR1 MDHEN and CDR2 SYDVKM. CDR3 bases: TGTGCCAGCAGTAACAGGGGGAGAAGGACTAGCGGCTACGAGCAGTACTTC. Protein product: CASSNRGRRTSGYEQYF.

A word on this clonotype: The junction departs from germline at one end; a sequencing error may be responsible. The J gene is TRBJ2-7, the V gene TRBV12-3 or TRBV12-4; D is uncertain. CDR3 length: 12 residues. The DNA for the CDR3 is TGTGTCAGCAGTTCCCGTCCCTACGAGCAGTACTTC. This encodes CVSSSRPYEQYF.